The present entry profiles one T cell receptor (beta chain) with its context. The source of the sample is a study of technical replicates of blood from several donors. TCRdb's table, derived via immunoSEQ multiplex PCR, lists solely in-frame clones and lacks some. The repertoire holds about 81,000 clones, with about 96% as singletons. The CDR3 spans 16 residues. The germline V gene encodes CDR1 SGHAT and CDR2 FQNNGV. V gave up 6 bases and J gave up 5 bases; unmatched junction bases: 11. This chain joins TRBV11-2 and TRBJ2-5; TRBD2 matches 11 bases. The sequence came from a human donor in good health. Sequencing used T cells isolated from PBMCs. The DNA for the CDR3 is TGTGCCAGCAGTTTAAGACTAGCGGGGAATGTGGAGACCCAGTACTTC. It encodes CASSLRLAGNVETQYF.